This T cell receptor beta chain was documented in a study of control samples from healthy donors and cancer patients. Sequencing used immunoSEQ multiplex PCR; TCRdb keeps in-frame clones, though not all of them. The data contain about 120,000 clones, approximately 90% of them seen just once; the ten biggest clones take up 2% to 2.5%. The CDR3 totals 14 residues. The germline CDR1 and CDR2 sequences are SNHLY and FYNNEI. The ends lost 8 bases at V and 10 bases at J; junction bases unmatched: 8. The receptor's source is an older woman in good health. The sample comprised blood. The rearrangement joins TRBV2 to TRBJ1-6, with 10 bases that match TRBD1. The CDR3 loop is CASGPGTGDSPLHF. The CDR3 DNA follows: TGTGCCAGCGGTCCTGGGACAGGGGACTCACCCCTCCACTTT.